One and the same sample provided the 21 T cell receptor beta chains below, sequenced in a study of lymphopenia after photon versus proton radiotherapy. Sequencing was performed with immunoSEQ multiplex PCR; in TCRdb, only in-frame clones are kept and a portion is missing. Of 70,000 or so clones in the sample, 85% to 95% were seen once. The source was peripheral blood, collected from a patient treated with photon-based radiotherapy. These receptors originate from a woman aged 40 to 49 with cholangiocarcinoma.

The CDR3 is CASSPGELAVAGELFF. The DNA of the CDR3 is TGCGCCAGCAGTCCGGGGGAGCTAGCGGTGGCCGGGGAGCTGTTTTTT. The rearrangement links TRBV10-2 to TRBJ2-2; 7 positions agree with TRBD2. V gave up 5 bases and J gave up 6 bases; unmatched junction bases: 12. The CDR3 has 16 residues. The germline V gene encodes CDR1 WSHSY and CDR2 SAAADI.

The rearrangement links TRBV18 to TRBJ1-6; D is unresolved. Germline V gives CDR1 KGHSH, CDR2 LQKENI. Trimming took off 6 bases at V and 0 bases at J, with 9 bases between the two ends. CDR3 length: 15 residues. The CDR3, as DNA: TGTGCCAGCTCGTCGAGGAGCTCCTATAATTCACCCCTCCACTTT. Translating it yields CASSSRSSYNSPLHF.

The chain's CDR3 is CASSLPAGPARRDGYTF. The CDR3 DNA sequence: TGCGCCAGCAGCCTCCCGGCCGGGCCCGCCCGGAGGGATGGCTACACCTTC. This chain connects TRBV5-1 to TRBJ1-2; D is uncertain. Germline CDR1 reads SGHRS; CDR2 reads YFSETQ. The CDR3 consists of 17 residues. Trimming shortened V by 4 bases and J by 6 bases, and 25 bases separated the two germline ends. The full variable domain, its missing parts supplied by reference TRBV5-1 and TRBJ1-2, is KAGVTQTPRYLIKTRGQQVTLSCSPISGHRSVSWYQQTPGQGLQFLFEYFSETQRNKGNFPGRFSGRQFSNSRSEMNVSTLELGDSALYLCASSLPAGPARRDGYTFGSGTRLTVV.

The chain combines TRBV5-1 with TRBJ2-7; D call uncertain. Germline-derived CDR1 and CDR2 are SGHRS and YFSETQ. This CDR3 contains 13 residues. Trimming removed 3 bases at V and 1 base at J, with 8 bases between. The CDR3 DNA sequence: TGCGCCAGCAGCTCCTACAAGTCCTACGAGCAGTACTTC. Amino acids: CASSSYKSYEQYF.

V gene TRBV7-3 combines with J gene TRBJ2-1; 9 bases align to TRBD1. The CDR3 runs to 16 residues. Germline CDR1 reads SGHTA; CDR2 reads FQGTGA. The V and J ends lost 1 base and 6 bases, in that order; junction bases with no gene match: 7. The CDR3 DNA is TGTGCCAGCAGCTTAAAGACCGGGACAGGGTCCAATGAGCAGTTCTTC. As protein: CASSLKTGTGSNEQFF.

This clone was recorded only once. V and J are TRBV9 and TRBJ2-7, with 8 bases fitting TRBD2. Germline assignment: CDR1 SGDLS and CDR2 YYNGEE. The J segment lost 3 bases and the V segment lost 0 bases, leaving 5 bases of the junction unmatched. This CDR3 contains 15 residues. The CDR3, as DNA: TGTGCCAGCAGCGTAGCGGGGGGGCAGGACTACGAGCAGTACTTC. It translates to CASSVAGGQDYEQYF.

The chain employs TRBV7-8 and TRBJ1-6, with a tentative D call TRBD1 (5 bases). V was shortened by 1 base and J by 5 bases, with 9 bases between the two germline ends. The CDR3 spans 15 residues. CDR1 SGHVS and CDR2 FQNEAQ come from the germline V gene. The CDR3: CASSLEAGNNSPLHF. The CDR3 DNA sequence: TGTGCCAGCAGCTTAGAGGCAGGGAATAATTCACCCCTCCACTTT.

The chain has TRBV5-1 and TRBJ2-7, with 9 bases lining up with TRBD1. This CDR3 spans 15 amino acids. J gave up 4 bases and V 0 bases, and 5 bases lay outside the gene matches. In germline, CDR1 is SGHRS, CDR2 YFSETQ. The CDR3 reads CASSLETGGWYEQYF. Written as DNA, the CDR3 is TGCGCCAGCAGCTTGGAAACAGGGGGCTGGTACGAGCAGTACTTC.

J is TRBJ2-3 and V is TRBV2; 7 bases match TRBD1. The germline gives CDR1 SNHLY, CDR2 FYNNEI. J gave up 2 bases and V 5 bases, and 10 bases lay outside the gene matches. This CDR3 is built from 16 residues. CDR3 DNA sequence: TGTGCCAGCAGTCGTAAAGACAGGGCCTACACAGATACGCAGTATTTT. The encoded protein is CASSRKDRAYTDTQYF.

This chain uses TRBV5-4 with TRBJ1-2; TRBD1 aligns across 8 bases. From germline, CDR1 is SGHNT and CDR2 YYREEE (reference sequence). The CDR3 totals 15 residues. V shed 4 bases and J 6 bases; nucleotides not matched to a gene: 11. The CDR3 sequence is CASSAKTGVGHGYTF. The CDR3 nucleotides are TGTGCCAGCAGCGCTAAGACAGGGGTCGGCCATGGCTACACCTTC.

V and J are TRBV2 and TRBJ2-5; TRBD2 might be the D (7 bases). V dropped 3 bases and J dropped 3 bases, with 14 bases sitting between them. There are 15 residues in the CDR3. Germline CDR1 is SNHLY and CDR2 is FYNNEI. CDR3 in DNA: TGTGCCAGCAGTGACCGCGTAGGGGGGGAAGAGACCCAGTACTTC. Its translation is CASSDRVGGEETQYF.

This chain joins TRBV7-8 and TRBJ2-5, with D perhaps matching TRBD2 (6 bases). The CDR3 extends over 16 amino acids. V was cut by 1 base and J by 2 bases, with 14 bases left in between. Germline CDR1 reads SGHVS; CDR2 reads FQNEAQ. The CDR3 region is CASSLGRGGLQETQYF. DNA of the CDR3: TGTGCCAGCAGCTTAGGGAGGGGAGGACTTCAAGAGACCCAGTACTTC.

The chain has TRBV5-1 and TRBJ1-4; 8 bases align to TRBD1. This CDR3 comprises 15 residues. V dropped 4 bases and J dropped 8; count of bases not matched to a gene: 10. Germline V gene data show CDR1 as SGHRS and CDR2 as YFSETQ. The chain's CDR3 is CASSQTGALKEKLFF. CDR3 bases: TGCGCCAGCAGCCAGACAGGGGCGCTGAAAGAAAAACTGTTTTTT.

This rearrangement joins TRBV5-1 to TRBJ2-2; tentatively, D is TRBD1 (5 bases). V lost 0 bases, J lost 8 bases, and 11 bases lay in between. The CDR3 is 14 residues long. Germline V gene data show CDR1 as SGHRS and CDR2 as YFSETQ. The chain's CDR3 is CASSLGQGSGELFF. CDR3 coding DNA: TGCGCCAGCAGCTTGGGCCAGGGATCGGGGGAGCTGTTTTTT.

This chain links TRBV7-2 with TRBJ1-2; TRBD1 agrees at 9 bases. J lost 6 bases, V lost 5 bases, and 16 bases had no gene match. The CDR3 runs to 17 residues. The germline V gene has CDR1 SGHTA and CDR2 FQGNSA. DNA for the CDR3: TGTGCCAGCAGCCTGGGACAGGGAGTCCCCTCGGCCGATGGCTACACCTTC. It translates to CASSLGQGVPSADGYTF.

In this sample, this clone turned up once. The rearrangement links TRBV5-4 to TRBJ2-3; D might be TRBD1 (7 bases). This CDR3 has 14 amino acids. Looked up from germline, CDR1 is SGHNT and CDR2 is YYREEE (reference sequence). Trimming removed 4 bases from V and 8 bases from J, with 17 bases in between. DNA of the CDR3: TGTGCCAGCAGCCCCGACAGGGCCGGGGGTACGCAGTATTTT. Protein product: CASSPDRAGGTQYF.

This sequence joins TRBV5-6 and TRBJ2-7, with 7 bases lining up with TRBD1. CDR1 and CDR2 (germline): SGHDT, YYEEEE. With V trimmed by 0 bases and J by 6 bases, 6 bases remained unmatched. The CDR3 is made up of 14 amino acids. The chain's CDR3 is CASSLGGGRGEQYF. DNA of the CDR3: TGTGCCAGCAGCTTGGGAGGGGGCCGCGGCGAGCAGTACTTC. Together with reference TRBV5-6 and TRBJ2-7, the CDR3 gives the full variable domain: DAGVTQSPTHLIKTRGQQVTLRCSPKSGHDTVSWYQQALGQGPQFIFQYYEEEERQRGNFPDRFSGHQFPNYSSELNVNALLLGDSALYLCASSLGGGRGEQYFGPGTRLTVT.

This chain's CDR3 is CASSVGGTNTEAFF. In DNA, the CDR3 is TGTGCCAGCAGTGTCGGCGGGACGAACACTGAAGCTTTCTTT. This sequence joins TRBV2 and TRBJ1-1; a possible D gene is TRBD1 (5 bases). Germline loops: CDR1 SNHLY, CDR2 FYNNEI. The CDR3 has 14 residues. Trimming took 4 bases from V and 1 from J, leaving 10 bases between them.

The rearrangement links TRBV2 to TRBJ2-7; unclear D gene. This CDR3 is 15 amino acids long. V was shortened by 0 bases and J by 3 bases, with 12 bases between the two germline ends. Per the germline V gene, CDR1 is SNHLY and CDR2 is FYNNEI. The CDR3 coding sequence is TGTGCCAGCAGTGAAGCAGCAGGAACTTTCTACGAGCAGTACTTC. Its protein is CASSEAAGTFYEQYF.

The rearrangement links TRBV7-8 to TRBJ1-5; D not certain. V was trimmed by 1 base and J by 1 base, leaving 8 bases between them. Germline V gene data show CDR1 as SGHVS and CDR2 as FQNEAQ. This CDR3 comprises 15 residues. The CDR3 coding sequence is TGTGCCAGCAGCTTAGATTGGGAGAGCAATCAGCCCCAGCATTTT. Translated, it gives CASSLDWESNQPQHF.

The CDR3 DNA sequence: TGCGCCAGCAGCCAAGATGGGAGTGGCACTGAAGCTTTCTTT. Its protein product is CASSQDGSGTEAFF. The genes are TRBV4-3 and TRBJ1-1; D not certain. Germline V lookup: CDR1 LGHNA, CDR2 YSLEER. The CDR3 runs to 14 residues. V was pared by 0 bases and J by 4 bases, with 9 bases between.